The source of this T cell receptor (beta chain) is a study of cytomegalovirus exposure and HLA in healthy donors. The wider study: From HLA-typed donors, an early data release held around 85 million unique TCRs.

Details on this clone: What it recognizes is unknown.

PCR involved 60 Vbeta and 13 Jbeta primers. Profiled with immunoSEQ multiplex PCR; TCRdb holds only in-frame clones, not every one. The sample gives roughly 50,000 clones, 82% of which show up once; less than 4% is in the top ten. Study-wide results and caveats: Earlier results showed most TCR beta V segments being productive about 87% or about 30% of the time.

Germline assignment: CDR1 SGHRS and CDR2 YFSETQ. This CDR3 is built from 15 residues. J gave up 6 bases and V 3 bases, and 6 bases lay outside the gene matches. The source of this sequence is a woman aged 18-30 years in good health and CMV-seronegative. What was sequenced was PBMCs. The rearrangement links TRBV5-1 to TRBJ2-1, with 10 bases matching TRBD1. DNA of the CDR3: TGCGCCAGCAGCTCGGGACAGGGGCTTGTCAATGAGCAGTTCTTC. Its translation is CASSSGQGLVNEQFF.